One and the same sample provided the 27 T cell receptor beta chains below, sequenced in a study of blood T cell repertoires in COVID-19. Sequencing used immunoSEQ multiplex PCR; TCRdb keeps in-frame clones, though not all of them. This table holds fewer than 200,000 clones, 82% found once. Sequencing was carried out using PBMCs or T cells enriched from blood (not recorded which). All receptors derive from a woman aged 60-70 years with acute COVID-19.

V gene TRBV5-4 combines with J gene TRBJ2-1, with D unclear. CDR3 length equals 16 residues. CDR1 is SGHNT and CDR2 is YYREEE in the germline V gene (reference sequence). V lost 2 bases and J lost 0, with 12 bases in between. The CDR3 region is CASSFETASSYNEQFF. The CDR3 nucleotides read TGTGCCAGCAGCTTCGAGACTGCCAGCTCCTACAATGAGCAGTTCTTC. Using reference TRBV5-4 and TRBJ2-1 for the parts outside the CDR3, the full variable domain is ETGVTQSPTHLIKTRGQQVTLRCSSQSGHNTVSWYQQALGQGPQFIFQYYREEENGRGNFPPRFSGLQFPNYSSELNVNALELDDSALYLCASSFETASSYNEQFFGPGTRLTVL.

V is TRBV28 and J is TRBJ2-7; weak D call: TRBD1 (6 bases). Germline CDR1 reads MDHEN; CDR2 reads SYDVKM. The CDR3 consists of 11 residues. Trimming took off 10 bases at V and 2 bases at J, with 9 bases between the two ends. The CDR3 reads CATQGTYEQYV. CDR3 DNA: TGTGCCACCCAGGGGACCTACGAGCAGTACGTC.

The chain employs TRBV19 and TRBJ1-2, with D uncertain. Germline values: CDR1 LNHDA, CDR2 SQIVND (reference sequence). This CDR3 has 14 amino acids. V lost 5 bases to trimming and J lost 3 bases, with 13 bases between them. This CDR3 is CASSPRTHDYGYTF. CDR3 in DNA: TGTGCCAGTAGTCCCCGGACTCATGACTATGGCTACACCTTC.

The CDR3 nucleotides are TGTGCCATCAGAAGGACTAGCGGGGACAATGAGCAGTTCTTC. Translating it yields CAIRRTSGDNEQFF. This chain links TRBV10-3 with TRBJ2-1, with 12 bases matching TRBD2. The CDR3 is 14 amino acids. Trimming removed 6 bases from V and 5 bases from J; junction bases left unmatched: 2. Germline V CDR1 and CDR2: ENHRY, SYGVKD.

This clone was counted once. The chain combines TRBV7-2 with TRBJ1-5, with a weak D call TRBD1 (5 bases). Trimming left V 11 bases short and J 7 bases short, with 15 bases between. The germline CDR1 and CDR2 sequences are SGHTA and FQGNSA. The length of the CDR3 is 12 residues. CDR3 amino acids: CASGGEGQPQHF. CDR3 nucleotides: TGTGCCTCGGGAGGGGAGGGCCAGCCCCAGCATTTT.

CDR3 bases: TGCGCCAGCAGCCAAGTAGGGGTGGGCACTGAAGCTTTCTTT. Translating it yields CASSQVGVGTEAFF. The chain joins TRBV4-3 to TRBJ1-1; possible D gene TRBD1, 5 bases. CDR3 size: 14 residues. Deletions cut 1 base from V and 4 bases from J, with 10 bases between. Germline CDR1 and CDR2: LGHNA and YSLEER.

The rearrangement uses TRBV6-2 or TRBV6-3 and TRBJ2-1, with D hard to call. This CDR3 has 11 amino acids. V gave up 6 bases and J gave up 6 bases, with 6 bases separating them. From germline, CDR1 is MNHEY and CDR2 SVGEGT. The CDR3 is CASRYLNEQFF. CDR3 bases: TGTGCCAGCAGGTACCTCAATGAGCAGTTCTTC.

The rearrangement links TRBV27 to TRBJ2-7, with 8 nucleotides matching TRBD1. The CDR3 spans 14 residues. Germline V gene data show CDR1 as MNHEY and CDR2 as SMNVEV (reference sequence). V was pared by 2 bases and J by 7 bases, with 7 bases of the junction left unmatched. CDR3 sequence: CASSLGQGIIEQYF. In DNA form, the CDR3 reads TGTGCCAGCAGTTTAGGACAGGGTATAATAGAGCAGTACTTC.

The chain carries TRBV19 and TRBJ2-7; TRBD2 agrees at 12 bases. Germline V gives CDR1 LNHDA, CDR2 SQIVND (reference sequence). J was trimmed by 7 bases and V by 8 bases; bases with no gene match: 6. The CDR3 has 13 amino acids. CDR3 loop: CASSSGRAGEQYF. CDR3 nucleotides: TGTGCCAGTTCTAGCGGGAGGGCCGGAGAGCAGTACTTC.

The chain has TRBV6-2 or TRBV6-3 and TRBJ1-1; 10 bases agree with TRBD1. Unmatched junction bases numbered 12, after V lost 6 bases and J lost 8 bases. The germline V gene has CDR1 MNHEY and CDR2 SVGEGT. The CDR3 length is 15 residues. The CDR3 DNA reads as TGTGCCAGCAGCCCCCCGAGACAGGGGGCGCGGGAAGCTTTCTTT. Translated: CASSPPRQGAREAFF.

This rearrangement joins TRBV5-1 to TRBJ2-5; 7 bases line up with TRBD1. Germline loops: CDR1 SGHRS, CDR2 YFSETQ. The CDR3 loop spans 16 amino acids. V shed 0 bases, J shed 4 bases, and the junction held 9 bases outside the gene matches. The CDR3 here is CASSLDPTGKGETQYF. DNA for the CDR3: TGCGCCAGCAGCTTGGATCCGACAGGGAAGGGAGAGACCCAGTACTTC. Complete variable domain (other parts from reference TRBV5-1 and TRBJ2-5): KAGVTQTPRYLIKTRGQQVTLSCSPISGHRSVSWYQQTPGQGLQFLFEYFSETQRNKGNFPGRFSGRQFSNSRSEMNVSTLELGDSALYLCASSLDPTGKGETQYFGPGTRLLVL.

The V and J genes are TRBV12-5 and TRBJ2-6; 12 bases agree with TRBD2. There are 18 residues in the CDR3. The ends lost 1 base at V and 2 bases at J; junction bases unmatched: 3. Germline V gene sequence: CDR1 LGHNT, CDR2 FRNRAP. The CDR3 DNA reads TGTGCTAGTGGTTTGGAGACTAGCGGGAGTACTGGGGCCAACGTCCTGACTTTC. Its translation is CASGLETSGSTGANVLTF. The full variable domain, rest sourced from reference TRBV12-5 and TRBJ2-6, is DARVTQTPRHKVTEMGQEVTMRCQPILGHNTVFWYRQTMMQGLELLAYFRNRAPLDDSGMPKDRFSAEMPDATLATLKIQPSEPRDSAVYFCASGLETSGSTGANVLTFGAGSRLTVL.

The rearrangement links TRBV30 to TRBJ1-2; TRBD1 aligns across 7 bases. The V segment lost 2 bases and the J segment 6 bases; nucleotides outside the gene matches: 6. The CDR3 contains 13 residues. Germline CDR1 reads GTSNPN; CDR2 reads SVGIG (reference sequence). CDR3 sequence reads: CAWSPKGADGYTF. The CDR3 DNA reads as TGTGCCTGGAGTCCGAAGGGGGCCGATGGCTACACCTTC.

This chain joins TRBV7-2 and TRBJ2-7; possibly TRBD2 for D (6 bases). CDR1 is SGHTA, CDR2 FQGNSA, per germline. The V end lost 2 bases, the J end lost 0 bases, and 8 bases lay between the germline ends. The CDR3 runs 14 residues. The CDR3 sequence is CASSLSGLSYEQYF. The CDR3 region has the DNA TGTGCCAGCAGCTTAAGCGGGCTCTCCTACGAGCAGTACTTC.

The chain carries TRBV7-2 and TRBJ2-5; 7 bases agree with TRBD1. Losses at the gene ends were 5 bases for V and 5 bases for J; bases not matched to a gene: 2. The germline V gene has CDR1 SGHTA and CDR2 FQGNSA. The CDR3 runs 12 residues. The CDR3 is CASSTTGETQYF. The CDR3 region has the DNA TGTGCCAGCAGCACGACAGGGGAGACCCAGTACTTC.

This chain links TRBV4-3 with TRBJ1-3; 10 positions match TRBD1. In germline, CDR1 is LGHNA, CDR2 YSLEER. The CDR3 is 21 residues long. V shed 4 bases, J shed 0 bases, and the junction held 18 bases outside the gene matches. The CDR3 coding sequence is TGCGCCAGCAGCCCCAGAGCCGGGACAGGGGAACTACTGTTCTCTGGAAACACCATATATTTT. Translated, it gives CASSPRAGTGELLFSGNTIYF.

The rearrangement joins TRBV10-2 to TRBJ2-7; 11 nucleotides agree with TRBD2. The CDR3 loop spans 13 amino acids. V was pared by 3 bases and J by 12 bases, with 7 bases of the junction left unmatched. Per germline, CDR1 WSHSY and CDR2 SAAADI. The chain's CDR3 is CASSEELAGVTYF. Here the CDR3 DNA reads TGCGCCAGCAGTGAAGAACTAGCGGGAGTAACGTACTTC.

This clone was counted once. V gene TRBV10-2 combines with J gene TRBJ1-1; 8 nucleotides match TRBD1. CDR3 length equals 15 residues. The J segment lost 2 bases and the V segment lost 6 bases, leaving 8 bases of the junction unmatched. Per germline, CDR1 WSHSY and CDR2 SAAADI. CDR3 region: CASRGPGQENTEAFF. In DNA form, the CDR3 reads TGCGCCAGCAGGGGACCGGGACAGGAAAACACTGAAGCTTTCTTT.

The chain links TRBV19 to TRBJ1-6, with a possible D match to TRBD1 (5 bases). The germline V gene has CDR1 LNHDA and CDR2 SQIVND (reference sequence). Between the trimmed V and J ends, which lost 6 bases and 9 bases, there was a span of 18 bases. This CDR3 has 15 residues. The CDR3, as DNA: TGTGCCAGTAGCGAAACGGGACTCGGTGGTTCACCCCTCCACTTT. Protein sequence: CASSETGLGGSPLHF.

The V call is TRBV19, the J call TRBJ1-4, with no clear D. Germline CDR1 LNHDA, CDR2 SQIVND (reference sequence). V lost 2 bases, J lost 6 bases, and 10 bases lay in between. This CDR3 has 14 amino acids. The CDR3 DNA is TGTGCCAGTAGTATAAGAGGGAACTATGAAAAACTGTTTTTT. It specifies CASSIRGNYEKLFF.

The genes are TRBV9 and TRBJ2-1; D gene uncertain. V was shortened by 0 bases and J by 6 bases, with 13 bases between the two germline ends. The germline V gene encodes CDR1 SGDLS and CDR2 YYNGEE. The CDR3 totals 15 residues. The CDR3 nucleotides are TGTGCCAGCAGCGTAGGGGCCGCCGGTACCAATGAGCAGTTCTTC. It is translated as CASSVGAAGTNEQFF.

With regard to this clone: The sample carries other DNA sequences with the same CDR3. The V call is TRBV4-1, the J call TRBJ1-1, with a weak D call TRBD1 (5 bases). Germline assignment: CDR1 MGHRA and CDR2 YSYEKL. This CDR3 is built from 14 residues. The germline V and J ends were trimmed by 6 bases and 1 base, with 12 bases remaining between them. The CDR3 sequence is CASSPPRGNTEAFF. The CDR3, as DNA: TGCGCCAGCAGTCCACCTAGGGGGAACACTGAAGCTTTCTTT.

V gene TRBV7-2 combines with J gene TRBJ1-1; no definite D call. CDR3 length: 12 amino acids. The germline gives CDR1 SGHTA, CDR2 FQGNSA. The V end lost 5 bases, the J end lost 7 bases, and 11 bases lay between the germline ends. CDR3: CASSQEGNEAFF. The CDR3 DNA reads TGTGCCAGCAGCCAGGAGGGTAATGAAGCTTTCTTT.

The gene calls are TRBV5-4 and TRBJ1-5, with a weak D call TRBD1 (5 bases). Trimming removed 0 bases from V and 8 bases from J, with 15 bases in between. CDR3 length: 15 amino acids. Germline CDR1 and CDR2: SGHNT and YYREEE (reference sequence). DNA of the CDR3: TGTGCCAGCAGCTTGGACGGGGGTAGGTTCGAGCCCCAGCATTTT. Amino acids: CASSLDGGRFEPQHF. The full variable domain, completed using reference TRBV5-4 and TRBJ1-5, is ETGVTQSPTHLIKTRGQQVTLRCSSQSGHNTVSWYQQALGQGPQFIFQYYREEENGRGNFPPRFSGLQFPNYSSELNVNALELDDSALYLCASSLDGGRFEPQHFGDGTRLSIL.

The V and J genes are TRBV6-5 and TRBJ2-5; tentatively, D is TRBD1 (7 bases). From germline, CDR1 is MNHEY and CDR2 SVGAGI. This CDR3 contains 13 residues. The V gene lost 11 bases and the J gene lost 5 bases, with 18 bases spanning the gap. The CDR3 region is CAGSGGIEETQYF. CDR3 sequence (DNA): TGTGCCGGCTCAGGGGGGATAGAGGAGACCCAGTACTTC.

The rearrangement joins TRBV19 to TRBJ1-6; D uncertain. Germline assignment: CDR1 LNHDA and CDR2 SQIVND (reference sequence). V lost 5 bases and J 8 bases, leaving 16 bases between the germline ends. This CDR3 has 15 residues. CDR3 amino acids: CASSPVRRVDSPLHF. The CDR3 nucleotides are TGTGCCAGTAGTCCAGTGCGTCGGGTTGATTCACCCCTCCACTTT.

The chain employs TRBV5-4 and TRBJ2-1, with D uncertain. Trimming took off 0 bases at V and 0 bases at J, with 10 bases between the two ends. The germline CDR1 and CDR2 sequences are SGHNT and YYREEE (reference sequence). This CDR3 has 16 residues. The DNA of the CDR3 is TGTGCCAGCAGCTTGGTGGCTTCAAGCTCCTACAATGAGCAGTTCTTC. It encodes CASSLVASSSYNEQFF.